A selection of T cell receptor beta chains follows, all from one sample in a study of T-cell reconstitution after alpha-beta-depleted transplantation in children. TCRdb re-called the PCR reads with MiXCR, one entry per CDR3 protein. The data show hundreds of thousands of distinct CDR3 sequences, with roughly 13% seen just once and 2% to 2.5% held by the top ten. The sequenced sample was PBMCs, mostly from graft donor cells, obtained 360 days after TCRalphabeta/CD19-depleted stem cell transplant. These receptors were collected from a male patient between 10 and 17 years old who had a stem cell transplant for acute myeloid leukemia, so the T cells may come from the graft donor. Both conserved end residues are part of each CDR3. The D gene is left open where the match is weak. Clone size is not always given. Where it is, it says once, few, many or a class for expanded clones.

many	.	TRBV27	TRBJ2-1	TGTGCCAGCAGTTCCGCGGGACTAGGGGGCTATGAGCAGTTCTTC	CASSSAGLGGYEQFF
.	.	TRBV7-8	TRBJ2-5	TGTGGCAGCCTGAAAGTCGGGGAGACCCAGTACTTC	CGSLKVGETQYF
many	TRBD2	TRBV4-3	TRBJ2-1	TGCGCCAGCAGCCCCGCGGGACTAGACAAATACAATGAGCAGTTCTTC	CASSPAGLDKYNEQFF
.	.	TRBV5-1	TRBJ2-7	TGCGCCAGCAGCTTTAGCCTCTCCGAGTTCTCCTACGAGCAGTACTTC	CASSFSLSEFSYEQYF
few	TRBD1	TRBV6-5	TRBJ1-4	TGTGCCAGGAGTTACTCGAGGGGCCACAGGGGAGGACGCTATGAAAAACTGTTTTTT	CARSYSRGHRGGRYEKLFF
many	.	TRBV2	TRBJ2-2	TGTGCCAGCAGTGAAGGGGGCAGAGGGGAGCTGTTTTTT	CASSEGGRGELFF
.	TRBD2	TRBV24-1	TRBJ2-3	TGTGCCACCAGTGATACCGGACTAGCCTGGACCACCCACACAGATACGCAGTATTTT	CATSDTGLAWTTHTDTQYF
few	.	TRBV6-1	TRBJ1-2	TGTGCCAGCAGTGGGGCGAGCCCGGGAGATTATGGCTACACCTTC	CASSGASPGDYGYTF
.	.	TRBV5-1	TRBJ2-7	TGCGCCAGCAGCCTCTGGTGGCTAGCTGACGAGCAGTACTTC	CASSLWWLADEQYF
.	.	TRBV4-3	TRBJ1-2	TGCGCCAGCAGCCAAGATGTCAGGGAGGACTATGGCTACACCTTC	CASSQDVREDYGYTF
.	TRBD1	TRBV7-9	TRBJ2-3	TGTGCCAGCAGCCACCGGGACAGGATCCGCACAGATACGCAGTATTTT	CASSHRDRIRTDTQYF
.	.	TRBV10-3	TRBJ2-7	TGTGCCATCAGGGGGACTTTGTCCTACGAGCAGTACTTC	CAIRGTLSYEQYF
few	TRBD1	TRBV29-1	TRBJ1-2	TGCAGCGCCTACATGACAGGGGATAACTATGGCTACACCTTC	CSAYMTGDNYGYTF
many	.	TRBV29-1	TRBJ2-7	TGCAGCGTTTCTCATGACTACGAGCAGTACTTC	CSVSHDYEQYF
many	.	TRBV28	TRBJ1-1	TGTGCCAGCCGCGGGGGCGTCACTGAAGCTTTCTTT	CASRGGVTEAFF
few	TRBD2	TRBV10-3	TRBJ2-2	TGTGCCATCAGTGAAGGAGCGGGGCTGATCACCGGGGAGCTGTTTTTT	CAISEGAGLITGELFF
few	.	TRBV5-1	TRBJ1-1	TGCGCCAGCAGCTTGGGAGATGCCAGGAACACTGAAGCTTTCTTT	CASSLGDARNTEAFF
many	.	TRBV7-6	TRBJ1-1	TGTGCCAGCAGCTTCAACAGCCTTTTTAATGCTGAAGCTTTCTTT	CASSFNSLFNAEAFF
few	TRBD2	TRBV27	TRBJ2-7	TGTGCCAGCAGAATTAGCGGGAGGTCCTCCTACGAGCAGTACTTC	CASRISGRSSYEQYF